The 13 T cell receptor beta chains below come from one sample, sequenced in a study of beta chain features in type 1 diabetes. Reverse transcribing all isolated RNA meant expressed TCRB transcripts were sequenced. Repertoires were generated with immunoSEQ multiplex PCR, while TCRdb's copy carries only in-frame clones and drops some. The sample carries under 550,000 clones, roughly an eighth recorded once. The sequenced material came from naive CD4+ T cells from blood. Receptor source: a young woman in good health.

This clone was seen only a few times. This rearrangement joins TRBV5-1 to TRBJ2-3, with D perhaps TRBD2 (5 bases). The V and J ends lost 4 bases and 2 bases respectively, with 17 bases between them. This CDR3 has 16 amino acids. CDR1 and CDR2 (germline): SGHRS, YFSETQ. DNA for the CDR3: TGCGCCAGCAGCCCGAGGGCCCAGAGTTCCACAGATACGCAGTATTTT. Its translation is CASSPRAQSSTDTQYF.

This clone has just a few counts. The chain uses TRBV7-2 and TRBJ1-6; TRBD1 aligns across 8 bases. V trimming: 5 bases; J trimming: 13 bases; junction bases outside the gene matches: 7. The CDR3 is 13 amino acids. In germline, CDR1 is SGHTA, CDR2 FQGNSA. The CDR3 bases are TGTGCCAGCAGCCCAGGACAGGGCGAGCCCCTCCACTTT. This codes for CASSPGQGEPLHF.

This clone appeared a few times. V and J are TRBV4-1 and TRBJ2-2; possibly TRBD1 or TRBD2 for D (6 bases each). Trimming removed 1 base at V and 0 bases at J, with 12 bases between. Germline values: CDR1 MGHRA, CDR2 YSYEKL. CDR3 length: 17 residues. CDR3 sequence: CASSQGRGATNTGELFF. The CDR3 bases are TGCGCCAGCAGCCAAGGAAGGGGGGCCACGAACACCGGGGAGCTGTTTTTT.

This clone was counted between two and nine times. This chain joins TRBV10-3 and TRBJ2-3; 7 bases map to TRBD2. Germline V gene lookup returns CDR1 ENHRY and CDR2 SYGVKD. CDR3 length equals 18 residues. Trimming at V came to 0 bases and at J to 7 bases, leaving 16 bases not matched to a gene. This CDR3 is CAISESAQRGPVGNTQYF. The CDR3 DNA sequence: TGTGCCATCAGTGAGTCAGCCCAGCGGGGCCCAGTTGGGAATACGCAGTATTTT.

This sequence joins TRBV7-8 and TRBJ1-4, with D unclear. The CDR3 spans 15 residues. Germline assignment: CDR1 SGHVS and CDR2 FQNEAQ. Trimming took off 7 bases at V and 0 bases at J, with 12 bases between the two ends. The CDR3 here is CASTDGRPTNEKLFF. In DNA form, the CDR3 reads TGTGCCAGCACCGATGGGAGACCAACTAATGAAAAACTGTTTTTT.

This clone was found a few times. CDR3 in DNA: TGCAGCGTTGAGGGACTAGCGGGAGGGCTGGACCCTGGAGAGGTCGGGGAGCTGTTTTTT. Translated: CSVEGLAGGLDPGEVGELFF. The rearrangement links TRBV29-1 to TRBJ2-2, with 16 positions matching TRBD2. With 3 bases clipped from V and 7 bases from J, the junction kept 17 bases outside the gene matches. Germline-derived CDR1 and CDR2 are SQVTM and ANQGSEA. The length of the CDR3 is 20 residues.

V usage is TRBV18 and J usage is TRBJ1-1; D is undetermined. This CDR3 region has 14 residues. The germline CDR1 and CDR2 sequences are KGHSH and LQKENI. V lost 2 bases to trimming and J lost 1 base, with 8 bases between them. CDR3 nucleotides: TGTGCCAGCTCACCAATTGGTCAGAACACTGAAGCTTTCTTT. Encoded protein: CASSPIGQNTEAFF.

This clone was observed a handful of times. The rearrangement joins TRBV5-1 to TRBJ2-3; D remains unclear. The CDR3 consists of 14 residues. The V gene's germline CDR1 is SGHRS and CDR2 YFSETQ. V lost 0 bases to trimming and J lost 4 bases, with 9 bases between them. The CDR3 is CASSLESGSDTQYF. For the CDR3, the DNA is TGCGCCAGCAGCTTGGAGTCAGGTTCAGATACGCAGTATTTT.

The rearrangement links TRBV9 to TRBJ2-1; D may be TRBD1 (5 bases). CDR3 size: 14 residues. Germline V CDR1 and CDR2: SGDLS, YYNGEE. The V gene lost 1 base and the J gene lost 8 bases, with 13 bases spanning the gap. CDR3 residues: CASSVHTGSDEQFF. CDR3 bases: TGTGCCAGCAGCGTACACACAGGCTCCGATGAGCAGTTCTTC.

The J gene is TRBJ1-5, the V gene TRBV4-1, with D unresolved. The CDR3 sequence is 14 residues long. Trimming shortened V by 3 bases and J by 3 bases, and 9 bases separated the two germline ends. Germline CDR1 MGHRA, CDR2 YSYEKL. CDR3 region: CASSQAGFNQPQHF. Here the CDR3 DNA reads TGCGCCAGCAGCCAGGCAGGCTTCAATCAGCCCCAGCATTTT.

This clone appeared a few times. This chain joins TRBV29-1 and TRBJ2-5; D may be TRBD1 or TRBD2 (5 bases each). The V gene's germline CDR1 is SQVTM and CDR2 ANQGSEA. The CDR3 covers 15 residues. V was shortened by 4 bases and J by 1 base, with 16 bases between the two germline ends. CDR3 nucleotide sequence: TGCAGCGTTGCGTCCTTTTGGGGGTTCCAAGAGACCCAGTACTTC. Its translation: CSVASFWGFQETQYF.

This clone was picked up a small number of times. This chain links TRBV5-6 with TRBJ2-1, with no clear D. The CDR3 covers 15 residues. Trimming pared 1 base from V and 3 bases from J, leaving 11 bases between. The V gene's germline CDR1 is SGHDT and CDR2 YYEEEE. Written as DNA, the CDR3 is TGTGCCAGCAGCTTGAGGCTCACCGGCTACAATGAGCAGTTCTTC. Translation gives CASSLRLTGYNEQFF.

This clone turned up a few times. The V and J genes are TRBV15 and TRBJ2-7; D is unresolved. CDR1 is LNHNV, CDR2 YYDKDF, per germline (reference sequence). Trimming stripped 0 bases from V and 5 bases from J, with 11 bases between. The CDR3 is 14 residues long. The CDR3 sequence: CATSRDPTPNEQYV. The CDR3 DNA reads TGTGCCACCAGCAGAGATCCCACCCCCAACGAGCAGTACGTC.